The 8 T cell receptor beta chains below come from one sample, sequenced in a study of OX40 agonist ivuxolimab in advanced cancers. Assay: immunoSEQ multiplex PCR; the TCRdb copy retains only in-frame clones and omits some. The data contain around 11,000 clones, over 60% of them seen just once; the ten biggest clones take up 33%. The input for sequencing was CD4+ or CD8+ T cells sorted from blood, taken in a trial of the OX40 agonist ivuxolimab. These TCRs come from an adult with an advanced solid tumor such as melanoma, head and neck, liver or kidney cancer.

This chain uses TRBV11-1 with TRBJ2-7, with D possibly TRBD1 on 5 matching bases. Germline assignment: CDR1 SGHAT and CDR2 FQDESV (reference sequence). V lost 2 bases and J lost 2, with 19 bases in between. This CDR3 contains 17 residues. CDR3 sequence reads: CASSLIFIGQDTYEQYF. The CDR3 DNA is TGTGCCAGCAGCTTAATCTTCATTGGGCAGGACACCTACGAGCAGTACTTC.

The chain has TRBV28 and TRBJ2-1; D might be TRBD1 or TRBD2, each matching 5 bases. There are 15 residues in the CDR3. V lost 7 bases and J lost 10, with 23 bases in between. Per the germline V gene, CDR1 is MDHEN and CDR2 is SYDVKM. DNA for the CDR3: TGTGCCAGCACCGCCGTATTAGGGGCGCCGGGGGAGCAGTTCTTC. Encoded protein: CASTAVLGAPGEQFF.

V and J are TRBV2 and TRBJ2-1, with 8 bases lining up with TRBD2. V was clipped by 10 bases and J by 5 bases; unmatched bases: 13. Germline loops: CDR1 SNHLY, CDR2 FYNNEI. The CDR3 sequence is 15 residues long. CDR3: CATPWNSGNNNEQFF. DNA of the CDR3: TGTGCCACCCCATGGAATAGCGGGAATAACAATGAGCAGTTCTTC.

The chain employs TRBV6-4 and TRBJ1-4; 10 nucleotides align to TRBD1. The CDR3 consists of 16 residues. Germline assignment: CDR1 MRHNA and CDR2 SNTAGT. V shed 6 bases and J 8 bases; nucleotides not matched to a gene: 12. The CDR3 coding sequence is TGTGCCAGCAGCCCCAAGCCTGGGACAGGGGCCGAAAAACTGTTTTTT. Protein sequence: CASSPKPGTGAEKLFF.

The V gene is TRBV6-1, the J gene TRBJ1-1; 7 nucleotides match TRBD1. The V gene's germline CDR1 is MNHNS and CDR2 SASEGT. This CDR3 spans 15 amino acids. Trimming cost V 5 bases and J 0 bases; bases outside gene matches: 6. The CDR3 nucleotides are TGTGCCAGCAGTAACTTGGGACAGATGAACACTGAAGCTTTCTTT. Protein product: CASSNLGQMNTEAFF.

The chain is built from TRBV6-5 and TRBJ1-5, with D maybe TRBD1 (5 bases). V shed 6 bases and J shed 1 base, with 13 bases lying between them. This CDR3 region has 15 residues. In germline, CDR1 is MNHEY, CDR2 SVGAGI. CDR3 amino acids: CASSPVRGSNQPQHF. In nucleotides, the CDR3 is TGTGCCAGCAGCCCCGTCCGGGGGAGCAATCAGCCCCAGCATTTT.

In nucleotides, the CDR3 is TGTGCCAGCCAAACTCCCAGATCTAGCGGGGGAACCTACGAGCAGTACTTC. It specifies CASQTPRSSGGTYEQYF. The rearrangement uses TRBV28 and TRBJ2-7; 10 nucleotides agree with TRBD2. V lost 8 bases, J lost 2 bases, and 15 bases stayed unmatched. This CDR3 has 17 amino acids. From germline, CDR1 is MDHEN and CDR2 SYDVKM. Full variable domain (rest looked up from reference TRBV28 and TRBJ2-7): DVKVTQSSRYLVKRTGEKVFLECVQDMDHENMFWYRQDPGLGLRLIYFSYDVKMKEKGDIPEGYSVSREKKERFSLILESASTNQTSMYLCASQTPRSSGGTYEQYFGPGTRLTVT.

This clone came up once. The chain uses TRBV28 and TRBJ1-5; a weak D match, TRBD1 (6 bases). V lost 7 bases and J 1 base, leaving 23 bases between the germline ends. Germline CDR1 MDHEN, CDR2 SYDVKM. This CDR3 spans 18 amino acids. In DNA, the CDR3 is TGTGCCAGCACCCTCGCGCAGGGGAGAGGTCTGAGCAATCAGCCCCAGCATTTT. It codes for CASTLAQGRGLSNQPQHF. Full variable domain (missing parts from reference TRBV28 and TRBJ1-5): DVKVTQSSRYLVKRTGEKVFLECVQDMDHENMFWYRQDPGLGLRLIYFSYDVKMKEKGDIPEGYSVSREKKERFSLILESASTNQTSMYLCASTLAQGRGLSNQPQHFGDGTRLSIL.